The 9 T cell receptor beta chains below come from one sample, sequenced in a study of OX40 agonist ivuxolimab in advanced cancers. Measured with immunoSEQ multiplex PCR; TCRdb has only the in-frame clones, and not every one. The table has approximately 100,000 clones, 80% to 95% seen once. Source: CD4+ or CD8+ T cells sorted from blood, taken in a trial of the OX40 agonist ivuxolimab. The receptor source for this set is an adult with an advanced solid tumor such as melanoma, head and neck, liver or kidney cancer.

This CDR3 reads CASSARGGYGDGYTF. CDR3 nucleotides: TGTGCCAGCAGCGCTAGGGGTGGTTATGGTGATGGCTACACCTTC. The chain is built from TRBV7-2 and TRBJ1-2; a weak D match, TRBD1 (5 bases). Trimming left V 5 bases short and J 6 bases short, with 19 bases between. The CDR3 spans 15 residues. CDR1 and CDR2 (germline): SGHTA, FQGNSA.

The chain combines TRBV4-3 with TRBJ1-3, with TRBD1 matching 8 bases. The CDR3 loop spans 14 amino acids. J lost 8 bases, V lost 1 base, and 4 bases had no gene match. Germline CDR1 LGHNA, CDR2 YSLEER. The CDR3 here is CASSQARGRYTIYF. In DNA, the CDR3 is TGCGCCAGCAGCCAAGCCAGGGGGCGGTACACCATATATTTT.

This chain links TRBV4-2 with TRBJ1-5; D remains ambiguous. V was cut by 1 base and J by 3 bases, with 16 bases left in between. The CDR3 is made up of 17 amino acids. The germline V gene encodes CDR1 LGHNA and CDR2 YNFKEQ. For the CDR3, the DNA is TGTGCCAGCAGCCAAGCGAAAAGAGCTAGCTACAATCAGCCCCAGCATTTT. This translates into CASSQAKRASYNQPQHF.

The chain combines TRBV10-3 with TRBJ1-5; TRBD1 matches 11 bases. There are 16 residues in the CDR3. CDR1 is ENHRY, CDR2 SYGVKD, per germline. This CDR3 is CATTPAGTGGNQPQHF. The CDR3 DNA sequence: TGTGCGACCACTCCCGCCGGGACAGGGGGAAATCAGCCCCAGCATTTT.

The J gene is TRBJ2-7, the V gene TRBV6-6; tentative D call: TRBD1 (6 bases). V shed 0 bases and J shed 3 bases, with 12 bases lying between them. CDR3 length: 15 residues. Germline CDR1 is MNHNY and CDR2 is SVGAGI (reference sequence). The CDR3: CASSYSFPGDYEQYF. The CDR3 nucleotides are TGTGCCAGCAGTTACTCGTTCCCAGGGGACTACGAGCAGTACTTC.

The chain combines TRBV18 with TRBJ2-7; a weak D match, TRBD2 (5 bases). Between the trimmed V and J ends, which lost 3 bases and 6 bases, there was a span of 9 bases. The CDR3 sequence is 12 residues long. Per germline, CDR1 KGHSH and CDR2 LQKENI. CDR3 sequence: CASSPGEGEQYF. CDR3 nucleotide sequence: TGTGCCAGCTCACCGGGCGAGGGCGAGCAGTACTTC.

CDR3 region: CASSHSSGSYEQYF. The CDR3, as DNA: TGTGCCAGCAGTCATTCTAGCGGGAGTTACGAGCAGTACTTC. The chain is built from TRBV11-3 and TRBJ2-7; 10 bases map to TRBD2. After removal of 6 bases from V and 4 bases from J, the junction contained 6 bases not matched to a gene. CDR3 size: 14 residues. CDR1 is SGHNT and CDR2 is YENEEA in the germline V gene.

The rearrangement uses TRBV9 and TRBJ2-3; 7 bases map to TRBD2. Losses at the gene ends were 4 bases for V and 0 bases for J; bases not matched to a gene: 17. In germline, CDR1 is SGDLS, CDR2 YYNGEE. This CDR3 contains 19 residues. This CDR3 is CASSPRGRANRASTDTQYF. The CDR3 nucleotides are TGTGCCAGCAGCCCCCGTGGGAGGGCAAATCGTGCTAGCACAGATACGCAGTATTTT. Supplemented by reference TRBV9 and TRBJ2-3, the full variable domain reads DSGVTQTPKHLITATGQRVTLRCSPRSGDLSVYWYQQSLDQGLQFLIQYYNGEERAKGNILERFSAQQFPDLHSELNLSSLELGDSALYFCASSPRGRANRASTDTQYFGPGTRLTVL.

CDR3 coding DNA: TGCGCCAGCAGCAGGGACAGGGGGAATGAGCAGTTCTTC. Amino acid sequence: CASSRDRGNEQFF. The chain has TRBV5-1 and TRBJ2-1, with 11 bases that match TRBD1. The CDR3 runs to 13 residues. Germline trimming cut 4 bases from V and 7 bases from J; bases unmatched to any gene: 1. Germline loops: CDR1 SGHRS, CDR2 YFSETQ.